Below, 15 T cell receptor beta chains from the same sample are listed, as sequenced in a study of T cell responses to AZD1222 COVID-19 vaccine. Produced via immunoSEQ multiplex PCR; TCRdb's table is partial and in-frame only. The top ten hold 2.8% of the sample, which has about 93,000 clones, just under 90% seen once. The input for sequencing was peripheral blood, taken on day 0 of MenACWY control vaccination. The source is an adult in good health.

By its share, this clone is medium-sized (0.01 to 0.1%). The rearrangement joins TRBV14 to TRBJ1-1, with D perhaps TRBD1 (5 bases). Trimming took 0 bases from V and 6 from J, leaving 8 bases between them. CDR3 length: 13 amino acids. In germline, CDR1 is SGHDN, CDR2 FVKESK. In DNA, the CDR3 is TGTGCCAGCAGCCAAGATTGGGGGGCTGAAGCTTTCTTT. Translated, it gives CASSQDWGAEAFF.

The chain has TRBV7-8 and TRBJ1-5; the D is unclear. With 3 bases removed from V and 0 bases from J, the gap between germline ends came to 12 bases. Germline lookup yields CDR1 SGHVS and CDR2 FQNEAQ. The CDR3 extends over 16 amino acids. In nucleotides, the CDR3 is TGTGCCAGCAGCTTCCTGGGGAGGGCTAGCAATCAGCCCCAGCATTTT. This translates into CASSFLGRASNQPQHF.

This chain connects TRBV5-6 to TRBJ1-2, with D unclear. The CDR3 loop spans 13 amino acids. Germline values: CDR1 SGHDT, CDR2 YYEEEE. Trimming cost V 0 bases and J 8 bases, with 11 bases left between them. The CDR3 sequence is CASSLADGRGYTF. Written as DNA, the CDR3 is TGTGCCAGCAGCTTGGCGGACGGGCGGGGCTACACCTTC.

The V gene is TRBV3-1 (or the pseudogene TRBV3-2), the J gene TRBJ2-1; 8 positions agree with TRBD2. The CDR3 covers 17 residues. Trimming removed 4 bases from V and 8 bases from J; junction bases left unmatched: 16. The germline V gene has CDR1 LGHDT and CDR2 YNNKEL (reference sequence). Here the CDR3 DNA reads TGTGCCAGCAGCCGAGCTTTACTCTCGGGGGGGCCCGATGAGCAGTTCTTC. This encodes CASSRALLSGGPDEQFF.

The rearrangement uses TRBV11-3 and TRBJ2-1; D not certain. Germline loops: CDR1 SGHNT, CDR2 YENEEA. The CDR3 loop spans 16 amino acids. V was clipped by 2 bases and J by 0 bases, with 11 bases between them. This chain's CDR3 is CASSLLIGSSYNEQFF. The DNA of the CDR3 is TGTGCCAGCAGCTTACTAATCGGAAGCTCCTACAATGAGCAGTTCTTC.

V gene TRBV10-3 combines with J gene TRBJ1-4; D might be TRBD1 (5 bases). The CDR3 length is 13 residues. Looked up from germline, CDR1 is ENHRY and CDR2 is SYGVKD. Trimming took off 3 bases at V and 4 bases at J, with 6 bases between the two ends. CDR3 nucleotide sequence: TGTGCCATCAGTGACAGGGTTAATGAAAAACTGTTTTTT. It is translated as CAISDRVNEKLFF.

The chain has TRBV5-1 and TRBJ2-1; 9 bases map to TRBD1. The germline gives CDR1 SGHRS, CDR2 YFSETQ. The V and J ends lost 4 bases and 6 bases, in that order; junction bases with no gene match: 8. The CDR3 runs to 15 residues. The CDR3 sequence: CASSITGTGLNEQFF. The CDR3 DNA reads as TGCGCCAGCAGCATAACCGGGACAGGGCTCAATGAGCAGTTCTTC.

This clone was counted only a few times. The chain joins TRBV12-3 or TRBV12-4 to TRBJ2-3; D gene ambiguous. The CDR3 loop spans 13 amino acids. V was trimmed by 6 bases and J by 4 bases, leaving 11 bases between them. The CDR3 sequence: CASSPGFPDTQYF. CDR3 sequence (DNA): TGTGCCAGCAGCCCAGGTTTCCCAGATACGCAGTATTTT.

This clone is labeled as medium-sized. The chain has TRBV7-3 and TRBJ1-2, with D perhaps TRBD1 (6 bases). This CDR3 comprises 14 residues. CDR1 and CDR2 from the germline V gene are SGHTA and FQGTGA. V shed 4 bases and J shed 3 bases, with 12 bases lying between them. Here the CDR3 DNA reads TGTGCCAGCAGCTCCCCAGGGGCGGACTATGGCTACACCTTC. Translated: CASSSPGADYGYTF.

V gene TRBV6-5 combines with J gene TRBJ2-1, with D tentatively TRBD1 or TRBD2 (5 bases each). The CDR3 spans 14 residues. Trimming removed 0 bases at V and 2 bases at J, with 5 bases between. Germline V gene lookup returns CDR1 MNHEY and CDR2 SVGAGI. The CDR3 region has the DNA TGTGCCAGCAGTTACTCGGGGGCCTACAATGAGCAGTTCTTC. Translation: CASSYSGAYNEQFF.

The chain uses TRBV3-1 (or the pseudogene TRBV3-2) and TRBJ2-3, with D tentatively TRBD2 (6 bases). CDR3 length equals 17 residues. Trimming removed 0 bases at V and 4 bases at J, with 17 bases between. Germline CDR1 and CDR2: LGHDT and YNNKEL (reference sequence). CDR3 in amino acids: CASSQDPSGGEADTQYF. CDR3 bases: TGTGCCAGCAGCCAAGATCCGTCCGGCGGGGAGGCAGATACGCAGTATTTT.

This rearrangement joins TRBV2 to TRBJ2-7; no clear D gene. V was pared by 2 bases and J by 0 bases, with 8 bases between. The germline CDR1 and CDR2 sequences are SNHLY and FYNNEI. The CDR3 loop spans 14 amino acids. CDR3 loop: CASSEFASSYEQYF. In DNA, the CDR3 is TGTGCCAGCAGTGAATTTGCAAGCTCCTACGAGCAGTACTTC.

The chain employs TRBV7-9 and TRBJ1-1; a weak D match, TRBD1 (6 bases). The V end was cut by 6 bases, the J end by 9 bases, with 14 bases between. The CDR3 is made up of 12 amino acids. Germline V CDR1 and CDR2: SEHNR, FQNEAQ (reference sequence). The CDR3 sequence is CASSRGQQKAFF. The CDR3 region has the DNA TGTGCCAGCAGTCGTGGACAGCAGAAAGCTTTCTTT.

In nucleotides, the CDR3 is TGTGCCTGGAGTGGGTATAGTAGCAATCAGCCCCAGCATTTT. This translates into CAWSGYSSNQPQHF. This chain uses TRBV30 with TRBJ1-5; D unclear. The CDR3 is 14 amino acids. Germline loops: CDR1 GTSNPN, CDR2 SVGIG (reference sequence). Between the trimmed V and J ends, which lost 1 base and 0 bases, there was a span of 7 bases.

This clone was recorded a few times. CDR3 loop: CASSLARGMANEKLFF. CDR3 in DNA: TGTGCCAGCAGCTTAGCGCGAGGGATGGCTAATGAAAAACTGTTTTTT. The chain recombines TRBV7-6 with TRBJ1-4; D is undetermined. V lost 0 bases, J lost 3 bases, and 11 bases lay in between. The CDR3 covers 16 residues. Per the germline V gene, CDR1 is SGHVS and CDR2 is FNYEAQ.